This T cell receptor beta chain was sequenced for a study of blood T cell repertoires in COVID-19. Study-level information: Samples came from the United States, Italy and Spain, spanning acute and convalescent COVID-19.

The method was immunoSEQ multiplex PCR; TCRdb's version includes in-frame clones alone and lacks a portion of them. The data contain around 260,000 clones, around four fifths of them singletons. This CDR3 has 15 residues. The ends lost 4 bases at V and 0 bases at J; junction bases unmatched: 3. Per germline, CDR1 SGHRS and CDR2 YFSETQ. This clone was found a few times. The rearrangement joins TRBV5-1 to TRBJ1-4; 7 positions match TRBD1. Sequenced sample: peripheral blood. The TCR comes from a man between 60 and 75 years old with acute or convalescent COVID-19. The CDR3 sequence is CASSGGTATNEKLFF. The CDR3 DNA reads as TGCGCCAGCAGCGGTGGGACAGCAACTAATGAAAAACTGTTTTTT.